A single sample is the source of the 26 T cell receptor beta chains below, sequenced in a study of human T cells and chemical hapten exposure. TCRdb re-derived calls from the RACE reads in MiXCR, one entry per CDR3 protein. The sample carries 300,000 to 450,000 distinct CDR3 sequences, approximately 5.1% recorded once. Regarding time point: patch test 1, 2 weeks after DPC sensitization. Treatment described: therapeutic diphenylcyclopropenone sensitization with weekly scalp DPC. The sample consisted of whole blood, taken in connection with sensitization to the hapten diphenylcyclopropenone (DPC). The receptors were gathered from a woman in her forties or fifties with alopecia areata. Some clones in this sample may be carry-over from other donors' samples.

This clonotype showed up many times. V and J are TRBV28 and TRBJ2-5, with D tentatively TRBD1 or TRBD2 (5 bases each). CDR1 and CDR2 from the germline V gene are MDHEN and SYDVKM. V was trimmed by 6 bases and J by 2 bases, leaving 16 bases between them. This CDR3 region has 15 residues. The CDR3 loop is CASSPTGQRQETQYF. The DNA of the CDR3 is TGTGCCAGCAGCCCTACAGGCCAGCGGCAAGAGACCCAGTACTTC.

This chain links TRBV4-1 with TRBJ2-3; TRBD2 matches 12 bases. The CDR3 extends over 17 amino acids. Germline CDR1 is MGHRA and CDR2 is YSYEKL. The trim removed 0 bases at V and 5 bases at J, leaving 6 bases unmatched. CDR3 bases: TGCGCCAGCAGCCAAGAACCCCCTAGCGGGAGGGGAGATACGCAGTATTTT. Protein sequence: CASSQEPPSGRGDTQYF.

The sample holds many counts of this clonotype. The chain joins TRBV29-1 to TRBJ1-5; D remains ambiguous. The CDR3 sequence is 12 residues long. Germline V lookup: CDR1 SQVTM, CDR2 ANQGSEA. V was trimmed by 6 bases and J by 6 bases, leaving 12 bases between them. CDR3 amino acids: CSVGRYGQPQHF. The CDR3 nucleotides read TGCAGCGTCGGCAGGTACGGTCAGCCCCAGCATTTT. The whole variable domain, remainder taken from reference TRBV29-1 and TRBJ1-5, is SAVISQKPSRDICQRGTSLTIQCQVDSQVTMMFWYRQQPGQSLTLIATANQGSEATYESGFVIDKFPISRPNLTFSTLTVSNMSPEDSSIYLCSVGRYGQPQHFGDGTRLSIL.

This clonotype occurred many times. CDR3 DNA: TGTGCCAGCAGCTTGGCCAGGGCCGTCTACGAGCAGTACTTC. This sequence encodes CASSLARAVYEQYF. V usage is TRBV5-6 and J usage is TRBJ2-7, with D possibly TRBD1 on 5 matching bases. V was trimmed by 0 bases and J by 3 bases, leaving 10 bases between them. The germline CDR1 and CDR2 sequences are SGHDT and YYEEEE. The CDR3 runs 14 residues.

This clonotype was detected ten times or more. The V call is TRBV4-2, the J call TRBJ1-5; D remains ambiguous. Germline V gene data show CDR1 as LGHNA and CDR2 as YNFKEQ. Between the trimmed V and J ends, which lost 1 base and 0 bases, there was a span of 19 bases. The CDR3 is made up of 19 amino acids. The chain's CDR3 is CASSQGNPIGLYSNQPQHF. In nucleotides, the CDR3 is TGTGCCAGCAGCCAAGGTAATCCTATTGGCCTCTATAGCAATCAGCCCCAGCATTTT.

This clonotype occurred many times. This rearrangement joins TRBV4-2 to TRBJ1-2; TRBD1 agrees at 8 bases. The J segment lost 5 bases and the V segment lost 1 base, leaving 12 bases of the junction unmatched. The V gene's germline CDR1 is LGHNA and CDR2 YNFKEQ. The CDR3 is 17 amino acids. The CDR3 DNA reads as TGTGCCAGCAGCCAAGTCGCCCGGGACAGGAGTCTTTATGGCTACACCTTC. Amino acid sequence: CASSQVARDRSLYGYTF.

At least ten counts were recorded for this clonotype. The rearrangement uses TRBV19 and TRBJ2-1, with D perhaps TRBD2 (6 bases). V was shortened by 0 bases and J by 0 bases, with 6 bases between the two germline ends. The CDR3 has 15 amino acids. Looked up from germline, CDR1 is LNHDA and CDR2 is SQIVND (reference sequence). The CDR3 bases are TGTGCCAGTAGTATAGACGGGAGCTCCTACAATGAGCAGTTCTTC. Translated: CASSIDGSSYNEQFF.

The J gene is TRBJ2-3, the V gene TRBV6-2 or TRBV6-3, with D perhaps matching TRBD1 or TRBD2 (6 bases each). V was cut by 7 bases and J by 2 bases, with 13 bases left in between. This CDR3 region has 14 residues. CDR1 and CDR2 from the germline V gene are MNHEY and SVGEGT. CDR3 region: CASKRGVYTDTQYF. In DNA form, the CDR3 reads TGTGCCAGCAAAAGGGGGGTATACACAGATACGCAGTATTTT.

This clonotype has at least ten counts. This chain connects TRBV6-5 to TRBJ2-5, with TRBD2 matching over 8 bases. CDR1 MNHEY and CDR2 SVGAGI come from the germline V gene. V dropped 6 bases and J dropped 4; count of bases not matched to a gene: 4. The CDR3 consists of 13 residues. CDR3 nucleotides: TGTGCCAGCAGGAGTAGCGGGGTAGAGACCCAGTACTTC. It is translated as CASRSSGVETQYF.

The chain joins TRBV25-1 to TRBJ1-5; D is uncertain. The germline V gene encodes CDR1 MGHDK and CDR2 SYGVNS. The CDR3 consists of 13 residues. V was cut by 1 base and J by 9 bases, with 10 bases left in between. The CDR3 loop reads CASSESLDSPQHF. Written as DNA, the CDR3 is TGTGCCAGCAGTGAATCCCTTGATTCGCCCCAGCATTTT.

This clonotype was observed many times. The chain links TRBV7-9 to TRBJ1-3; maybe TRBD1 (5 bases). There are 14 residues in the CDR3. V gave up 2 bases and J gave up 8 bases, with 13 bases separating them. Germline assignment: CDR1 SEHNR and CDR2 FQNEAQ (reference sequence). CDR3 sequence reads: CASSLLPLGDTIYF. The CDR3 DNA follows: TGTGCCAGCAGCTTACTGCCCCTGGGGGACACCATATATTTT.

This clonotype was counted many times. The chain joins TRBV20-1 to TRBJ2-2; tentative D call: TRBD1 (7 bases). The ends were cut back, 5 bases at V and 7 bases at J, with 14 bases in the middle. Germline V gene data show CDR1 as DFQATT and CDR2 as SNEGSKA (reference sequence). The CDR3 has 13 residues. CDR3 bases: TGCAGTGCTGGGGCAGGGGGGATCGGGGAGCTGTTTTTT. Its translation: CSAGAGGIGELFF.

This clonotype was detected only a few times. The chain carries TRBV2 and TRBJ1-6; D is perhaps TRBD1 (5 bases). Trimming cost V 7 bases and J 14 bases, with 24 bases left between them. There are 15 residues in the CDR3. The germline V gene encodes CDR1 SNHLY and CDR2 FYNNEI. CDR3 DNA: TGTGCCAGCACTAGCGGCCGGGCCGTCGGGGGGACCCTCCACTTT. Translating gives CASTSGRAVGGTLHF.

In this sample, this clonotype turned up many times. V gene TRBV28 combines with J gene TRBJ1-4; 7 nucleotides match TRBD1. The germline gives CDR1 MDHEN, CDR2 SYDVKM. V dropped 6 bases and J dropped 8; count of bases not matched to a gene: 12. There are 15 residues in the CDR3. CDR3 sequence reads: CASSPTGNAQEKLFF. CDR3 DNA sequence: TGTGCCAGCAGCCCGACAGGGAATGCTCAAGAAAAACTGTTTTTT.

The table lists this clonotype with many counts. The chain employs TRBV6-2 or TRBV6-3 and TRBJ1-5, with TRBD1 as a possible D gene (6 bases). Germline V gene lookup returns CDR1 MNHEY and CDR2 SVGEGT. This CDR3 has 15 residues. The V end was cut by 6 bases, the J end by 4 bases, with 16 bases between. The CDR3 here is CASRLTPGVNQPQHF. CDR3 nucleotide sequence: TGTGCCAGCAGACTCACTCCAGGGGTGAATCAGCCCCAGCATTTT.

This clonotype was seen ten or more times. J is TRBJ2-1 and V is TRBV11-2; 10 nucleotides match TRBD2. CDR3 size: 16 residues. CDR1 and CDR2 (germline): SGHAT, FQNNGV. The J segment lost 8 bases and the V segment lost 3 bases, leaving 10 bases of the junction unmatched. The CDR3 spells CASSLPTSGVWDEQFF. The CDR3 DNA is TGTGCCAGCAGCTTGCCTACTAGCGGGGTCTGGGATGAGCAGTTCTTC.

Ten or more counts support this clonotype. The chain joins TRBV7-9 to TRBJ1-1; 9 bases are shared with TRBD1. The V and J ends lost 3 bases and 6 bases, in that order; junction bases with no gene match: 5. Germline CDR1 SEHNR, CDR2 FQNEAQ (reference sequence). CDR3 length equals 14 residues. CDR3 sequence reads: CASSFLDRGSEAFF. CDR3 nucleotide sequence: TGTGCCAGCAGCTTCCTGGACAGGGGTTCTGAAGCTTTCTTT.

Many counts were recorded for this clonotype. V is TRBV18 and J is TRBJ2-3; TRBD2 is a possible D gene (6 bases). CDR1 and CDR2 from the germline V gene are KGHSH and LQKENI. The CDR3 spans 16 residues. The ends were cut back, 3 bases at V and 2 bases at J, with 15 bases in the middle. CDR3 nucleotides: TGTGCCAGCTCACCCCTTCCAGGGACTTCCACAGATACGCAGTATTTT. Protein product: CASSPLPGTSTDTQYF.

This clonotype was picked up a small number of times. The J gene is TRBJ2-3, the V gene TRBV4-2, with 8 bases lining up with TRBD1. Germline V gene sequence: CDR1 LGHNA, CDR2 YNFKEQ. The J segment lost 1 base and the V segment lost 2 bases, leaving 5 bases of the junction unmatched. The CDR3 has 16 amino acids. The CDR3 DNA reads TGTGCCAGCAGCCAAACACAGGGGGTTCGCACAGATACGCAGTATTTT. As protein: CASSQTQGVRTDTQYF.

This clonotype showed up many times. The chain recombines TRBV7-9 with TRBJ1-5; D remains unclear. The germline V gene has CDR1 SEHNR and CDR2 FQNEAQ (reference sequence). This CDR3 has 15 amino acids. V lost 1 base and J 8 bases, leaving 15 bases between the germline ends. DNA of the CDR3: TGTGCCAGCAGCTTAGGTCTACTGGGTGGGGAGCCCCAGCATTTT. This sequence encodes CASSLGLLGGEPQHF. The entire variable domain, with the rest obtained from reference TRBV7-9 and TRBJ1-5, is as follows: DTGVSQNPRHKITKRGQNVTFRCDPISEHNRLYWYRQTLGQGPEFLTYFQNEAQLEKSRLLSDRFSAERPKGSFSTLEIQRTEQGDSAMYLCASSLGLLGGEPQHFGDGTRLSIL.

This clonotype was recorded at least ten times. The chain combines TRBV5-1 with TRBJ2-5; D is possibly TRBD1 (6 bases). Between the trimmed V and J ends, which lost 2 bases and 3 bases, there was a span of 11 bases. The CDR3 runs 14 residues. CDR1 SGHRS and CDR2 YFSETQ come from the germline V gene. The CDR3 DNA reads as TGCGCCAGCAGCTTCGCGGACAGAGAAGAGACCCAGTACTTC. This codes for CASSFADREETQYF. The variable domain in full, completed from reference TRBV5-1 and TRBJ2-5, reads KAGVTQTPRYLIKTRGQQVTLSCSPISGHRSVSWYQQTPGQGLQFLFEYFSETQRNKGNFPGRFSGRQFSNSRSEMNVSTLELGDSALYLCASSFADREETQYFGPGTRLLVL.

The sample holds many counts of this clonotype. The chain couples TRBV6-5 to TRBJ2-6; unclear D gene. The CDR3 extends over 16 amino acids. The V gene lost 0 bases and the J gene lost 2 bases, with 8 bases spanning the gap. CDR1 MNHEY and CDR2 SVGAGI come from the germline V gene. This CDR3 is CASSYSDPTGANVLTF. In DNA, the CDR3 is TGTGCCAGCAGTTACTCGGATCCTACTGGGGCCAACGTCCTGACTTTC.

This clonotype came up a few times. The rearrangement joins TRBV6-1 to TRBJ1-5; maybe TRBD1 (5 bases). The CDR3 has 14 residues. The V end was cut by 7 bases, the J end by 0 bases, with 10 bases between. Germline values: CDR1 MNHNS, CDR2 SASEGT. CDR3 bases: TGTGCCAGCATCAGACAGTATAGCAATCAGCCCCAGCATTTT. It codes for CASIRQYSNQPQHF.

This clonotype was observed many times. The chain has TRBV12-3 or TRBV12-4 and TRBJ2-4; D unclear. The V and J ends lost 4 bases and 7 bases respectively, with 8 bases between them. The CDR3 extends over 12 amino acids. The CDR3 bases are TGTGCCAGCAGTTCAGGATCTAACATTCAGTACTTC. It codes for CASSSGSNIQYF.

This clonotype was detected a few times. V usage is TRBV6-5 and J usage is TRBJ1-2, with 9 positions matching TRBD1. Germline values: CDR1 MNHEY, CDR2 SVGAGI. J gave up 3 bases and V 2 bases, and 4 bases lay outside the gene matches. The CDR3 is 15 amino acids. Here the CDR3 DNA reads TGTGCCAGCAGTTACGGGACAGGGAAGGACTATGGCTACACCTTC. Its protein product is CASSYGTGKDYGYTF.

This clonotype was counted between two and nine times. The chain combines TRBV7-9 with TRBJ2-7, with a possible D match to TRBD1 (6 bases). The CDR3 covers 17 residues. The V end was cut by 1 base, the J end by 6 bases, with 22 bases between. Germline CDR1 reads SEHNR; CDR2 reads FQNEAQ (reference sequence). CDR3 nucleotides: TGTGCCAGCAGCTTAGGTTTAGAGGTCTACAGGGAAGCCGAGCAGTACTTC. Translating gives CASSLGLEVYREAEQYF.